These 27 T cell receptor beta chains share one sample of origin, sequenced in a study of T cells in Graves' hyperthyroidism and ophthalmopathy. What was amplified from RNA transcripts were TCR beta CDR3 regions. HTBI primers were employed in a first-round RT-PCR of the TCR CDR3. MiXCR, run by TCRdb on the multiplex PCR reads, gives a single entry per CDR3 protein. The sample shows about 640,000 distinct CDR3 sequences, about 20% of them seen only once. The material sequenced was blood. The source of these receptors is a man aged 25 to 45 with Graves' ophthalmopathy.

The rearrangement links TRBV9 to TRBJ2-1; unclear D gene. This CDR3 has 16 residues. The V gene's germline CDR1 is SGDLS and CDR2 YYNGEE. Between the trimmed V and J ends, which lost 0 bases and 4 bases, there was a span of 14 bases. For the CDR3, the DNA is TGTGCCAGCAGCGTAGCCTTAGCCGCAGTTTACAATGAGCAGTTCTTC. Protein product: CASSVALAAVYNEQFF. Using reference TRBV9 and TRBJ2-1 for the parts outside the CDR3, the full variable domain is DSGVTQTPKHLITATGQRVTLRCSPRSGDLSVYWYQQSLDQGLQFLIQYYNGEERAKGNILERFSAQQFPDLHSELNLSSLELGDSALYFCASSVALAAVYNEQFFGPGTRLTVL.

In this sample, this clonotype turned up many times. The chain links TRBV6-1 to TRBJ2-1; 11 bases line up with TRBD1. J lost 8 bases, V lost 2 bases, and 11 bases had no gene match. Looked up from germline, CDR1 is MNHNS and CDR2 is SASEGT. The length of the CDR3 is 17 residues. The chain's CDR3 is CASSEPEDRGRIDEQFF. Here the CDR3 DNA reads TGTGCCAGCAGTGAACCGGAGGACAGGGGGCGCATCGATGAGCAGTTCTTC.

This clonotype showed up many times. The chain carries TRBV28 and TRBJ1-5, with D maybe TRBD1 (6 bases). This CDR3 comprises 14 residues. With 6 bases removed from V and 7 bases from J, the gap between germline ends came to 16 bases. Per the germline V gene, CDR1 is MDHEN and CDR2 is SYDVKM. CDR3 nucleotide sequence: TGTGCCAGCAGCACGCAGTGGGGGGGCCAGCCCCAGCATTTT. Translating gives CASSTQWGGQPQHF.

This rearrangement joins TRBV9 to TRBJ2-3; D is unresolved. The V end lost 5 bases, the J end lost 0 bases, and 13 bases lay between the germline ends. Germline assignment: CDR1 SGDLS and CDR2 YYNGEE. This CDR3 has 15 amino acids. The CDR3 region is CASRPQKLSTDTQYF. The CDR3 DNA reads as TGTGCCAGCAGACCCCAAAAGCTTAGCACAGATACGCAGTATTTT.

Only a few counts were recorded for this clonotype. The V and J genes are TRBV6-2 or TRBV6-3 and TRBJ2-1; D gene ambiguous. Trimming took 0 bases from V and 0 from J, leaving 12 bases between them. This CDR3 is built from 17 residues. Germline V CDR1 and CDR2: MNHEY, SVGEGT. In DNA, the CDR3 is TGTGCCAGCAGTTACTCGATCGTGGCGGTCTCCTACAATGAGCAGTTCTTC. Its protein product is CASSYSIVAVSYNEQFF.

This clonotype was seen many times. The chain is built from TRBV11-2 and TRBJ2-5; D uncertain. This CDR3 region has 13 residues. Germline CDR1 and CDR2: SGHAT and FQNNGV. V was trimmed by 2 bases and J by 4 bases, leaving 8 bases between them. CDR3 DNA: TGTGCCAGCAGCTTACGGATGGGAGAGACCCAGTACTTC. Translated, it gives CASSLRMGETQYF.

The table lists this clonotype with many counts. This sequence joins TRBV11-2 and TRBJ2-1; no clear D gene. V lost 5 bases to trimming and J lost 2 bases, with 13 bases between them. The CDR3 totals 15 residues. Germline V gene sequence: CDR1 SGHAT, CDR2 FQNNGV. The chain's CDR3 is CASSPVTGTYNEQFF. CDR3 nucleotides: TGTGCCAGCAGCCCCGTGACTGGGACCTACAATGAGCAGTTCTTC.

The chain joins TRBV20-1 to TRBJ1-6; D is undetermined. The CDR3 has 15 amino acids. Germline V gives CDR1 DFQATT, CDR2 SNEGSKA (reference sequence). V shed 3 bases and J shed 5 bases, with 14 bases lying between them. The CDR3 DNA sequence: TGCAGTGCTAGGAGAGTGGCAAGAGATAATTCACCCCTCCACTTT. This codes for CSARRVARDNSPLHF.

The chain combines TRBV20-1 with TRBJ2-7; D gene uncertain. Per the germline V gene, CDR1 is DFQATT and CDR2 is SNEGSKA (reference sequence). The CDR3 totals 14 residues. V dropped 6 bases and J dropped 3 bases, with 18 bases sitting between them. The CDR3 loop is CSASPSVSSYEQYF. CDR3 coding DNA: TGCAGTGCCAGCCCATCGGTTTCTAGCTACGAGCAGTACTTC.

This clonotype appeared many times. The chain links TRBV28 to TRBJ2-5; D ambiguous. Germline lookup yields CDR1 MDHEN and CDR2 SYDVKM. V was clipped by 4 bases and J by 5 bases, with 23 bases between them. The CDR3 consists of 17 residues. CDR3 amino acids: CASSSRPLVAVLETQYF. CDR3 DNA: TGTGCCAGCAGTTCCCGCCCCCTAGTTGCGGTACTGGAGACCCAGTACTTC.

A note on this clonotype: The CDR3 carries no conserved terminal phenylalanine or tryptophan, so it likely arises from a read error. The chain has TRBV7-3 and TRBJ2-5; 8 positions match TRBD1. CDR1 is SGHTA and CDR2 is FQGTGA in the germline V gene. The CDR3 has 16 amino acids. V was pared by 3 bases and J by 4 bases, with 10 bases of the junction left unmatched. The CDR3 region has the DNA TGTGCCAGCAGCTTGTTCGGACAGGGACTTGGAGAGACCCAGTACCTC. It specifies CASSLFGQGLGETQYL.

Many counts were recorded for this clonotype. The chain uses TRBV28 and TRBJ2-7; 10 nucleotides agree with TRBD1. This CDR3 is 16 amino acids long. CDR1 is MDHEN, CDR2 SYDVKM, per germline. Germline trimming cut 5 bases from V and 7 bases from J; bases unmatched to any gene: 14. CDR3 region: CASSLSGTGVLEEQYF. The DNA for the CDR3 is TGTGCCAGCAGTCTTAGCGGGACAGGGGTGCTTGAAGAGCAGTACTTC.

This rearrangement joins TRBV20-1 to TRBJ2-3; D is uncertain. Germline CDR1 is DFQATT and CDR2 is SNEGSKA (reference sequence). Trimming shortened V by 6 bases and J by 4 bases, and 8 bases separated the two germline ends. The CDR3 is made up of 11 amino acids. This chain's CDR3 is CSASPSDTQYF. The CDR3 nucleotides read TGCAGTGCGTCCCCCTCAGATACGCAGTATTTT.

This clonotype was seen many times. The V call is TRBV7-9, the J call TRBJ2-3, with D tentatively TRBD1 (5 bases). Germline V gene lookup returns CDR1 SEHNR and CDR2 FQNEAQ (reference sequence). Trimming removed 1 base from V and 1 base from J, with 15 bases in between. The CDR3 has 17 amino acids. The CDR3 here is CASSLVGDGVRTDTQYF. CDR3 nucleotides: TGTGCCAGCAGCTTAGTAGGGGATGGAGTCCGCACAGATACGCAGTATTTT. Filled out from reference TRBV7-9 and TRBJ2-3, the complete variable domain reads DTGVSQNPRHKITKRGQNVTFRCDPISEHNRLYWYRQTLGQGPEFLTYFQNEAQLEKSRLLSDRFSAERPKGSFSTLEIQRTEQGDSAMYLCASSLVGDGVRTDTQYFGPGTRLTVL.

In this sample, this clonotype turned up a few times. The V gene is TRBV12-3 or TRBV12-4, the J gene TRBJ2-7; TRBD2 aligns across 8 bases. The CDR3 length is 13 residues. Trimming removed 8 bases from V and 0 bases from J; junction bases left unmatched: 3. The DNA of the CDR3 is TGTGCCAGCCGGGGGACTAGCTCCTACGAGCAGTACTTC. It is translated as CASRGTSSYEQYF.

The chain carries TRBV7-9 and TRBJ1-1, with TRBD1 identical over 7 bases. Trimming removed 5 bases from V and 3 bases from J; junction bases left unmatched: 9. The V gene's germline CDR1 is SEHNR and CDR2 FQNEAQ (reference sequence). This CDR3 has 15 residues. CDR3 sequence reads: CASSPEGGADTEAFF. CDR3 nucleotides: TGTGCCAGCAGCCCAGAAGGGGGCGCGGACACTGAAGCTTTCTTT.

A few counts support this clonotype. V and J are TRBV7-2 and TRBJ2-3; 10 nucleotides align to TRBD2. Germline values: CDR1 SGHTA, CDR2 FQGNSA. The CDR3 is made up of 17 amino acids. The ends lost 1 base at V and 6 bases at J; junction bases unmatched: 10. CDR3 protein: CASSLVASGSGRDTQYF. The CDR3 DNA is TGTGCCAGCAGCTTAGTGGCTAGCGGGAGTGGGCGCGATACGCAGTATTTT.

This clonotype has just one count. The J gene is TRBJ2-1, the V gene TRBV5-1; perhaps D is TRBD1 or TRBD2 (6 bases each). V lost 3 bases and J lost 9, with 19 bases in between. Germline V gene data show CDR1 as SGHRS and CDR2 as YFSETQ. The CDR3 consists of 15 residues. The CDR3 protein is CASSSTLRGAVEQFF. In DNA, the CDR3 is TGCGCCAGCAGCTCGACCCTGAGGGGGGCAGTTGAGCAGTTCTTC.

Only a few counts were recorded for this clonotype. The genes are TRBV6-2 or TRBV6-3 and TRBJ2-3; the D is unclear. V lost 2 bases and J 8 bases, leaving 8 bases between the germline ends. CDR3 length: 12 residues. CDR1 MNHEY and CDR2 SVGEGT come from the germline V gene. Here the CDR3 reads CASSYRTSTQYF. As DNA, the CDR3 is TGTGCCAGCAGTTACCGGACGAGTACGCAGTATTTT.

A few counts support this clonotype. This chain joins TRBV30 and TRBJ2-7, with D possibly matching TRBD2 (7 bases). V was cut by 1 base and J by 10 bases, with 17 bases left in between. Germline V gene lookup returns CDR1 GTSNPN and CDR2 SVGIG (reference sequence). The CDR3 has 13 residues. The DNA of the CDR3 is TGTGCCTGGAGTGCCCGTCGGGGGGCTGAACAGTACTTC. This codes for CAWSARRGAEQYF.

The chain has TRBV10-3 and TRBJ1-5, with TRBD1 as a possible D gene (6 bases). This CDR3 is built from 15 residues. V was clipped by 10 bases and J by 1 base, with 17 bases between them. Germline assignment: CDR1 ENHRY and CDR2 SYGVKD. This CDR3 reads CATRVGGASNQPQHF. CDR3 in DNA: TGTGCCACAAGGGTGGGGGGCGCGAGCAATCAGCCCCAGCATTTT.

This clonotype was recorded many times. This chain's CDR3 is CASTVRETGELFF. The CDR3 bases are TGTGCCAGCACCGTACGTGAGACCGGGGAGCTGTTTTTT. This rearrangement joins TRBV7-8 to TRBJ2-2; D is unclear. The V and J ends lost 7 bases and 5 bases respectively, with 11 bases between them. The CDR3 has 13 amino acids. Germline V gene lookup returns CDR1 SGHVS and CDR2 FQNEAQ.

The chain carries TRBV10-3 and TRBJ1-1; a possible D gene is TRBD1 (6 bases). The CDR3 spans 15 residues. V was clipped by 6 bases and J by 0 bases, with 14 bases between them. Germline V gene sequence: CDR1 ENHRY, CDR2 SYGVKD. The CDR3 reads CAIRDRGQLNTEAFF. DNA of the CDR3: TGTGCCATCAGAGACCGAGGACAGTTGAACACTGAAGCTTTCTTT.

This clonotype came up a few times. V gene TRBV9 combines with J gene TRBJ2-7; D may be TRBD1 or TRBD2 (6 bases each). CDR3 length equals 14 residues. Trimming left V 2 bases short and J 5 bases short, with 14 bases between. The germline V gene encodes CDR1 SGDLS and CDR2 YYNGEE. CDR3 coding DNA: TGTGCCAGCAGCGTTAGCGGCTCAGGGGACGAGCAGTACTTC. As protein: CASSVSGSGDEQYF.

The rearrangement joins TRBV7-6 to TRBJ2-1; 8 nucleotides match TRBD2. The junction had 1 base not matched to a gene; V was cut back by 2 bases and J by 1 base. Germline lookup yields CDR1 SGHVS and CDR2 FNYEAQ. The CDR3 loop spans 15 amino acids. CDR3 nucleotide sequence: TGTGCCAGCAGCTTACGGGAGGGGTCCTACAATGAGCAGTTCTTC. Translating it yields CASSLREGSYNEQFF.

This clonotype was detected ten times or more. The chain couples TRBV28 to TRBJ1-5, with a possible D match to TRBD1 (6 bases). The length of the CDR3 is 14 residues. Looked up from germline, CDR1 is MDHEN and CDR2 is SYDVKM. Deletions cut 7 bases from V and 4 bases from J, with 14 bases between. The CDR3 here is CASTVSGANQPQHF. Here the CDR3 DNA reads TGTGCCAGCACAGTTTCGGGGGCTAATCAGCCCCAGCATTTT.

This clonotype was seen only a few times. The chain's CDR3 is CASTPNRDGGTEAFF. The CDR3 coding sequence is TGTGCCAGCACCCCCAACAGGGACGGTGGCACTGAAGCTTTCTTT. This chain joins TRBV12-3 or TRBV12-4 and TRBJ1-1; perhaps TRBD1 as D (6 bases). This CDR3 is built from 15 residues. Trimming stripped 7 bases from V and 4 bases from J, with 19 bases between.